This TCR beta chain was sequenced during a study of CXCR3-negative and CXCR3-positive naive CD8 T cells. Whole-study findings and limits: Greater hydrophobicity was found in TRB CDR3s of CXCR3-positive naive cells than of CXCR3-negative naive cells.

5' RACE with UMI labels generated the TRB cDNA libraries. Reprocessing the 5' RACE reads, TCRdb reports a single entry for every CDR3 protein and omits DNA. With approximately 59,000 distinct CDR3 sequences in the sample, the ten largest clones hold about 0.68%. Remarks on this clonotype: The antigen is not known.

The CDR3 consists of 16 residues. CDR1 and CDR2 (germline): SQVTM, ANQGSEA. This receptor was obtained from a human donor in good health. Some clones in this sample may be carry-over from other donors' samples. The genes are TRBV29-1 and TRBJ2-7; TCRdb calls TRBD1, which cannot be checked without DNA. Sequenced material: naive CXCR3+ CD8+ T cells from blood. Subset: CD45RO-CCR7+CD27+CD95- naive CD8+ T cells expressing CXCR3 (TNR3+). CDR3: CSVESGRARGPYEQYF.